This T cell receptor (beta chain) was identified in a study of CD4 T cells in relation to SARS-CoV-2 and coronaviruses. Notes on the study in general: Crossreactivity was assessed only for spike protein, not other viral proteins. Each donor contributed either pre-pandemic or post-infection samples, not both.

On this clone: The antigen is not known.

TCRdb's table, derived via immunoSEQ multiplex PCR, lists solely in-frame clones and lacks some. This sample has roughly 68,000 clones, with roughly 93% found just once. V was cut by 1 base and J by 0 bases, with 7 bases left in between. In germline, CDR1 is LGHDT, CDR2 YNNKEL (reference sequence). The CDR3 runs to 15 residues. CD4+ T cells from unexposed donors were obtained before the COVID-19 pandemic (2011-2018). The rearrangement joins TRBV3-1 (or the pseudogene TRBV3-2) to TRBJ1-5; D gene uncertain. The sample consisted of naive CD4+ T cells from PBMCs. Regarding subset: naive CD4+ T cells isolated by negative enrichment. This clonotype was sampled from a human donor in good health. CDR3 nucleotide sequence: TGTGCCAGCAGCCAAGGGCCGTATAGCAATCAGCCCCAGCATTTT. This translates into CASSQGPYSNQPQHF.